Following are 13 T cell receptor beta chains from one sample sequenced in a study of blood T cell repertoires in COVID-19 (dated by TCRdb to 2019 to 2021). Libraries were prepared through the immunoSEQ multiplex PCR assay. In TCRdb, the immuneACCESS table is reduced to in-frame sequences with V and J assigned. These tables do not hold every clone; where another copy was compared, an unresolved V gene accounts for under half, and the others remain unexplained. Present in this sample are 240,000 or so clones, 80% to 90% of which were seen just once. The ten largest clonotypes hold about 0.95% of the sample. Source material: PBMCs or T cells enriched from blood (not recorded which). The receptors shown here come from a man aged 45-65 years who had been exposed to COVID-19.

This chain joins TRBV28 and TRBJ2-7, with D possibly matching TRBD2 (7 bases). V lost 10 bases and J lost 2, with 18 bases in between. CDR1 and CDR2 from the germline V gene are MDHEN and SYDVKM. The CDR3 extends over 14 amino acids. In nucleotides, the CDR3 is TGTGCCATCCGGAACGGGGAGGGGGCCTACGAGCAGTACTTC. This encodes CAIRNGEGAYEQYF.

The CDR3 is CASSRITGGYTEAFF. The CDR3 region has the DNA TGCGCCAGCAGCCGAATCACAGGGGGTTACACTGAAGCTTTCTTT. The chain joins TRBV5-1 to TRBJ1-1; 8 positions match TRBD1. This CDR3 has 15 amino acids. J lost 3 bases, V lost 4 bases, and 8 bases had no gene match. Germline CDR1 is SGHRS and CDR2 is YFSETQ.

The rearrangement joins TRBV7-3 to TRBJ1-1; 8 nucleotides align to TRBD1. V lost 5 bases to trimming and J lost 3 bases; unmatched junction nucleotides: 8. The CDR3 has 15 residues. CDR1 and CDR2 (germline): SGHTA, FQGTGA. DNA of the CDR3: TGTGCCAGCAGCCTCCTAGGACAGGGCCACACTGAAGCTTTCTTT. It specifies CASSLLGQGHTEAFF.

The J gene is TRBJ2-7, the V gene TRBV9, with 7 positions matching TRBD2. Per germline, CDR1 SGDLS and CDR2 YYNGEE. After removal of 3 bases from V and 1 base from J, the junction contained 4 bases not matched to a gene. The CDR3 loop spans 14 amino acids. CDR3 in DNA: TGTGCCAGCAGCGGCCCTAGCGGATCCTACGAGCAGTACTTC. The encoded protein is CASSGPSGSYEQYF.

This clone showed up just a few times. The sample carries other DNA sequences with the same CDR3. The rearrangement joins TRBV2 to TRBJ2-2; D gene ambiguous. V lost 6 bases and J 6 bases, leaving 11 bases between the germline ends. Germline assignment: CDR1 SNHLY and CDR2 FYNNEI. This CDR3 contains 13 residues. The CDR3 DNA reads TGTGCCAGCAGGAGAGAAGTCCCCGGGGAGCTGTTTTTT. It codes for CASRREVPGELFF.

This rearrangement joins TRBV28 to TRBJ1-5; D is uncertain. CDR1 MDHEN and CDR2 SYDVKM come from the germline V gene. The V end lost 6 bases, the J end lost 3 bases, and 24 bases lay between the germline ends. CDR3 length equals 18 residues. DNA of the CDR3: TGTGCCAGCAGAATACATAATGGTCTCTCTTGGTTCAATCAGCCCCAGCATTTT. It encodes CASRIHNGLSWFNQPQHF.

V is TRBV7-9 and J is TRBJ2-1, with D perhaps matching TRBD1 (9 bases). Trimming shortened V by 10 bases and J by 4 bases, and 29 bases separated the two germline ends. Germline CDR1 is SEHNR and CDR2 is FQNEAQ (reference sequence). The CDR3 length is 18 residues. The CDR3 here is CATGGDRVKITQYNEQFF. CDR3 nucleotides: TGTGCCACCGGGGGGGACAGGGTTAAAATTACGCAGTACAATGAGCAGTTCTTC.

This chain uses TRBV7-2 with TRBJ2-5; the match to TRBD1 covers 7 bases. The length of the CDR3 is 13 residues. The ends lost 4 bases at V and 4 bases at J; junction bases unmatched: 3. Looked up from germline, CDR1 is SGHTA and CDR2 is FQGNSA. CDR3 protein: CASSSNRGETQYF. CDR3 coding DNA: TGTGCCAGCAGCTCAAACAGGGGAGAGACCCAGTACTTC.

This clone was picked up a small number of times. The chain joins TRBV7-3 to TRBJ2-3; 8 nucleotides align to TRBD2. This CDR3 region has 16 residues. Germline trimming cut 5 bases from V and 1 base from J; bases unmatched to any gene: 8. CDR1 is SGHTA, CDR2 FQGTGA, per germline. DNA for the CDR3: TGTGCCAGCAGCCAAGGTGGAGCGGGGGGCACAGATACGCAGTATTTT. It encodes CASSQGGAGGTDTQYF.

The chain combines TRBV9 with TRBJ2-3; D is unresolved. V was clipped by 0 bases and J by 3 bases, with 8 bases between them. CDR1 and CDR2 from the germline V gene are SGDLS and YYNGEE. The length of the CDR3 is 14 residues. CDR3 nucleotides: TGTGCCAGCAGCGTAGACCCTATTACAGATACGCAGTATTTT. This codes for CASSVDPITDTQYF. The variable domain in full, with the rest retrieved from reference TRBV9 and TRBJ2-3, is DSGVTQTPKHLITATGQRVTLRCSPRSGDLSVYWYQQSLDQGLQFLIQYYNGEERAKGNILERFSAQQFPDLHSELNLSSLELGDSALYFCASSVDPITDTQYFGPGTRLTVL.

The chain is built from TRBV7-8 and TRBJ2-7; 8 nucleotides match TRBD1. Per germline, CDR1 SGHVS and CDR2 FQNEAQ. The CDR3 is 14 amino acids. Trimming removed 6 bases from V and 4 bases from J; junction bases left unmatched: 8. The CDR3 is CASRPDRGSYEQYF. The CDR3 coding sequence is TGTGCCAGCAGACCCGACAGGGGCAGTTACGAGCAGTACTTC.

V is TRBV5-1 and J is TRBJ1-4; 8 bases align to TRBD1. CDR1 is SGHRS and CDR2 is YFSETQ in the germline V gene. This CDR3 spans 15 amino acids. The trim removed 7 bases at V and 7 bases at J, leaving 12 bases unmatched. The CDR3: CASASLATGAEKLFF. The CDR3 bases are TGCGCCAGCGCTTCTTTGGCGACAGGGGCTGAAAAACTGTTTTTT.

This chain links TRBV18 with TRBJ1-4, with 7 bases that match TRBD1. Germline trimming cut 1 base from V and 7 bases from J; bases unmatched to any gene: 9. CDR3 length: 16 residues. Germline CDR1 is KGHSH and CDR2 is LQKENI. CDR3 bases: TGTGCCAGCTCACCACGGGAGCAGGGACAGTCTGAAAAACTGTTTTTT. Translation: CASSPREQGQSEKLFF.